A single sample gave rise to the 16 T cell receptor beta chains below, sequenced in a study of memory CD8 T cells in hepatitis C reinfection. This table comes from immunoSEQ multiplex PCR, and its TCRdb copy is limited to in-frame clones, with some not included. The sample lists over 45,000 clones, roughly 86% seen once, with around 1% in the top ten. The time point was: pre-reinfection, 55 to 20 weeks before reinfection detection. No in vitro expansion preceded TCR sequencing of the sorted cells. The sequenced sample consisted of naive CD8+ T cells sorted from blood. The receptors stem from a man aged 18 to 30 with hepatitis C virus infection.

The chain recombines TRBV4-1 with TRBJ1-1, with a tentative D call TRBD1 (5 bases). CDR1 and CDR2 from the germline V gene are MGHRA and YSYEKL. Trimming took off 4 bases at V and 1 base at J, with 10 bases between the two ends. The CDR3 totals 14 residues. CDR3 nucleotides: TGCGCCAGCAGCCGAATGACAGAGAACACTGAAGCTTTCTTT. Residues: CASSRMTENTEAFF.

The V gene is TRBV4-1, the J gene TRBJ2-5; 7 bases agree with TRBD1. Germline CDR1 reads MGHRA; CDR2 reads YSYEKL. The V segment lost 1 base and the J segment 2 bases; nucleotides outside the gene matches: 4. The CDR3 is made up of 15 amino acids. The CDR3 sequence is CASSQVGGRQETQYF. CDR3 sequence (DNA): TGCGCCAGCAGCCAAGTAGGGGGCAGGCAAGAGACCCAGTACTTC.

This clone was seen a single time. The chain uses TRBV19 and TRBJ2-4, with D perhaps TRBD2 (6 bases). This CDR3 is built from 14 residues. The V and J ends lost 1 base and 11 bases respectively, with 15 bases between them. Looked up from germline, CDR1 is LNHDA and CDR2 is SQIVND (reference sequence). The CDR3, as DNA: TGTGCCAGTAGTATAGTCTTCCCCGGGAGCTTTCAGTACTTC. Translation gives CASSIVFPGSFQYF.

This chain joins TRBV28 and TRBJ1-5, with D uncertain. Trimming stripped 6 bases from V and 2 bases from J, with 11 bases between. Looked up from germline, CDR1 is MDHEN and CDR2 is SYDVKM. This CDR3 is built from 14 residues. CDR3 in amino acids: CASSRGLGNQPQHF. The DNA of the CDR3 is TGTGCCAGCAGCCGAGGGTTGGGCAATCAGCCCCAGCATTTT.

The chain couples TRBV7-9 to TRBJ2-7; 8 positions match TRBD2. CDR3 length equals 14 residues. In germline, CDR1 is SEHNR, CDR2 FQNEAQ (reference sequence). V shed 5 bases, J shed 3 bases, and the junction held 6 bases outside the gene matches. The CDR3, as DNA: TGTGCCAGCAGCGGAAGCGGGAGTTTCTACGAGCAGTACGTC. Its translation is CASSGSGSFYEQYV.

The J gene is TRBJ1-2, the V gene TRBV20-1, with unresolved D. This CDR3 is built from 11 residues. The germline V and J ends were trimmed by 3 bases and 8 bases, with 10 bases remaining between them. The germline V gene has CDR1 DFQATT and CDR2 SNEGSKA (reference sequence). DNA for the CDR3: TGCAGTGCTAGTGTGGAGAGGGGCTACACCTTC. Protein: CSASVERGYTF.

The rearrangement links TRBV7-7 to TRBJ2-3; tentative D call: TRBD2 (6 bases). Trimming cost V 5 bases and J 2 bases, with 23 bases left between them. The CDR3 is 18 residues long. Germline CDR1 is SSHAT and CDR2 is FNYEAQ (reference sequence). The CDR3, as DNA: TGTGCCAGCAGCCCATCCCCCTTACGCGGGGTCGACACAGATACGCAGTATTTT. It codes for CASSPSPLRGVDTDTQYF.

The chain employs TRBV27 and TRBJ1-5; TRBD1 matches 10 bases. Germline CDR1 reads MNHEY; CDR2 reads SMNVEV (reference sequence). This CDR3 has 15 residues. With 0 bases clipped from V and 6 bases from J, the junction kept 2 bases outside the gene matches. The CDR3 DNA reads TGTGCCAGCAGTTTATCGGGACAGGGGAGTCAGCCCCAGCATTTT. It specifies CASSLSGQGSQPQHF.

The V and J genes are TRBV5-1 and TRBJ2-2; D unclear. The germline V and J ends were trimmed by 7 bases and 0 bases, with 7 bases remaining between them. CDR1 and CDR2 from the germline V gene are SGHRS and YFSETQ. This CDR3 is built from 13 residues. The CDR3 region has the DNA TGCGCCAGCCGTCTATCGAACACCGGGGAGCTGTTTTTT. It is translated as CASRLSNTGELFF.

This chain connects TRBV10-3 to TRBJ1-5, with D hard to call. CDR3 length: 16 residues. CDR1 and CDR2 (germline): ENHRY, SYGVKD. The V gene lost 0 bases and the J gene lost 0 bases, with 9 bases spanning the gap. The CDR3 protein is CAISESVQPSNQPQHF. CDR3 nucleotides: TGTGCCATCAGTGAGTCGGTACAACCTAGCAATCAGCCCCAGCATTTT.

This chain connects TRBV5-6 to TRBJ2-1, with D perhaps TRBD1 (5 bases). Germline assignment: CDR1 SGHDT and CDR2 YYEEEE. Trimming cost V 4 bases and J 3 bases, with 8 bases left between them. The length of the CDR3 is 13 residues. In DNA form, the CDR3 reads TGTGCCAGCAGCCTCGACAGCTACAATGAGCAGTTCTTC. This codes for CASSLDSYNEQFF.

V gene TRBV27 combines with J gene TRBJ2-1, with unresolved D. Trimming took off 2 bases at V and 4 bases at J, with 9 bases between the two ends. Germline lookup yields CDR1 MNHEY and CDR2 SMNVEV (reference sequence). The CDR3 length is 14 residues. The chain's CDR3 is CASSLTSGYNEQFF. In DNA, the CDR3 is TGTGCCAGCAGTTTAACTTCCGGGTACAATGAGCAGTTCTTC.

The J gene is TRBJ1-5, the V gene TRBV28; D is possibly TRBD1 (6 bases). The CDR3 runs to 18 residues. Trimming stripped 8 bases from V and 2 bases from J, with 25 bases between. CDR1 and CDR2 from the germline V gene are MDHEN and SYDVKM. For the CDR3, the DNA is TGTGCCAGCTGCTTCCACGGGGCAGGGGATTTTGGCAATCAGCCCCAGCATTTT. Its translation is CASCFHGAGDFGNQPQHF.

This clone was seen only a few times. This chain connects TRBV6-1 to TRBJ1-1; no firm D call. This CDR3 spans 12 amino acids. Germline loops: CDR1 MNHNS, CDR2 SASEGT. The V and J ends lost 5 bases and 6 bases respectively, with 10 bases between them. In DNA, the CDR3 is TGTGCCAGCAGTCTTGAGGTTGCTGAAGCTTTCTTT. This gives the protein CASSLEVAEAFF.

The gene calls are TRBV7-9 and TRBJ2-2; TRBD2 aligns across 8 bases. The CDR3 sequence is 16 residues long. CDR1 SEHNR and CDR2 FQNEAQ come from the germline V gene (reference sequence). V shed 5 bases, J shed 0 bases, and the junction held 5 bases outside the gene matches. The CDR3 reads CASSDGTRSNTGELFF. The CDR3 bases are TGTGCCAGCAGCGATGGGACTAGGTCGAACACCGGGGAGCTGTTTTTT.

This clone has just one count. V is TRBV21-1 and J is TRBJ2-7; the D call in the table, TRBD1, was not verified against the DNA. TRBV21-1 is designated a pseudogene. This CDR3 comprises 14 residues. The CDR3 DNA reads as TGTGCCAGACCCCAGGGGTCTCCCTCCTACGAGCAGTACTTC. Translation gives CARPQGSPSYEQYF.